A selection of T cell receptor beta chains follows, all from one sample in a study of cytomegalovirus exposure and HLA in healthy donors. Clones were sequenced by immunoSEQ multiplex PCR, and TCRdb holds only the in-frame ones, with some missing. The data show roughly 67,000 clones, about nine tenths seen once. Sequenced material: PBMCs. These receptors came from a young man in good health and CMV-seronegative. Both conserved end residues are part of each CDR3. The order of the fields is V gene, clone size, J gene, D gene, CDR3 DNA, CDR3 protein. A D gene is named only where the DNA matches it firmly. Size is stated for part of the rows, as once, few or many counts, or as a class when the clone is expanded.

TRBV5-1	-	TRBJ2-7	-	TGCGCCAGCAGTTACTCCTCCCGGTACGAGCAGTACTTC	CASSYSSRYEQYF
TRBV4-1	-	TRBJ1-2	TRBD1	TGCGCCAGCAGCCAACCCAGACAGGGAAGAGATGGCTACACCTTC	CASSQPRQGRDGYTF
TRBV15	-	TRBJ1-4	-	TGTGCCACCAGCAGAGATCCAAACGCTAGCCTGAAAAAACTGTTTTTT	CATSRDPNASLKKLFF
TRBV28	-	TRBJ2-7	TRBD1	TGTGCCACCAGGGGGAGGGGGACAGGGGGCAGCGAGCAGTACTTC	CATRGRGTGGSEQYF
TRBV9	-	TRBJ2-7	TRBD2	TGTGCCAGCAGCGTAGGTGGTAGCGGGAGCTACGAGCAGTACTTC	CASSVGGSGSYEQYF
TRBV19	once	TRBJ1-2	-	TGTGCCAGTACCTCACAGGGAGTTGGTTATGGCTACACCTTC	CASTSQGVGYGYTF
TRBV5-4	-	TRBJ2-4	-	TGTGCCAGCAAGAACGGGAGTAGGTCCAAAAACATTCAGTACTTC	CASKNGSRSKNIQYF
TRBV30	-	TRBJ1-1	TRBD1	TGTGCCTGGGTCGTTCCAGGGGGATACGCTGAAGCTTTCTTT	CAWVVPGGYAEAFF
TRBV5-1	-	TRBJ2-1	TRBD1	TGCGCCAGCAGCTCAGACAGGGGCCCCTCCCATGAGCAGTTCTTC	CASSSDRGPSHEQFF
TRBV23-1	once	TRBJ1-2	TRBD1	TGCGCCAGCAGTCATCCCGACAGGGGCGAATGCTATGGCTACACCTTC	CASSHPDRGECYGYTF
TRBV7-3	-	TRBJ2-7	-	TGTGCCAGCAGCCTCCATGCCAGCTCCTACGAGCAGTACTTC	CASSLHASSYEQYF
TRBV6-5	-	TRBJ1-3	-	TGTGCCAGCAGTTATCGGAGGAGCTCTGGAAACACCATATATTTT	CASSYRRSSGNTIYF
TRBV6-6	-	TRBJ1-3	-	TGTGCCGGCCGGCGGGAGGTATCTGGGTCTGGAAACACCATATATTTT	CAGRREVSGSGNTIYF
TRBV7-2	-	TRBJ1-1	-	TGTGCCAGCAGCTTAGGAGGAAGCACTGAAGCTTTCTTT	CASSLGGSTEAFF
TRBV7-8	-	TRBJ1-1	TRBD1	TGTGCCAGCAGCGACCGGGACAGGGGACTCGGGGGAGCTTTCTTT	CASSDRDRGLGGAFF
TRBV28	-	TRBJ2-1	TRBD2	TGTGCCAGCAGTCTGACTAGCGGTGAGTTCCATGAGCAGTTCTTC	CASSLTSGEFHEQFF
TRBV28	-	TRBJ2-7	TRBD1	TGTGCCTCAAATACAGGGGTCAATTACTACGAGCAGTACTTC	CASNTGVNYYEQYF
TRBV27	-	TRBJ2-1	TRBD1	TGTGCCAGCAGTTGGGACAGGGGGAGGAATGAGCAGTTCTTC	CASSWDRGRNEQFF